This note documents a single T cell receptor (beta chain) sequence. These data are taken from a study of control samples from healthy donors and cancer patients. The data were produced by immunoSEQ multiplex PCR, yet TCRdb's version contains in-frame clones alone and is incomplete. The repertoire holds about 120,000 clones, 88% seen once, with around 3.5% in the top ten. This TCR came from a man aged 35-49 years in good health. Material: blood.

CDR3 coding DNA: TGTGCCAGCAGCCAAGATAGGGTAGCGGGGAACTACGAGCAGTACTTC. Its translation: CASSQDRVAGNYEQYF. The chain couples TRBV3-1 (or the pseudogene TRBV3-2) to TRBJ2-7; 8 nucleotides agree with TRBD2. The CDR3 is 16 amino acids. V trimming: 0 bases; J trimming: 3 bases; junction bases outside the gene matches: 7. Looked up from germline, CDR1 is LGHDT and CDR2 is YNNKEL (reference sequence).